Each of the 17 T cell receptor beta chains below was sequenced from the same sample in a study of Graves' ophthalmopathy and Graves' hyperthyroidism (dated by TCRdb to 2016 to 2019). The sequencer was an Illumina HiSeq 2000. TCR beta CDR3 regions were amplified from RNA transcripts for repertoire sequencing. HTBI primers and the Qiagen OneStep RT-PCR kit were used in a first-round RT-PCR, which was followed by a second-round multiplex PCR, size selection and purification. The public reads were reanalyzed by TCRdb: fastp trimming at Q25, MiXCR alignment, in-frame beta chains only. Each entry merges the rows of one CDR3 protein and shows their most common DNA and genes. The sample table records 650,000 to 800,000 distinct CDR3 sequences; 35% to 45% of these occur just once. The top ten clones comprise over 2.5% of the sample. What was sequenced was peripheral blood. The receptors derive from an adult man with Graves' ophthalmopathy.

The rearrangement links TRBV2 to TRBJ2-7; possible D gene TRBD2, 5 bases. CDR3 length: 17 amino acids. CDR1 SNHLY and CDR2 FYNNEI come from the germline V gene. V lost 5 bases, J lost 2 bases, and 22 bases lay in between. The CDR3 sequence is CASSPKGRGGPPYEQYF. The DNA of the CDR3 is TGTGCCAGCAGTCCCAAGGGAAGAGGCGGGCCTCCCTACGAGCAGTACTTC. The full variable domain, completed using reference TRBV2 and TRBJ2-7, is EPEVTQTPSHQVTQMGQEVILRCVPISNHLYFYWYRQILGQKVEFLVSFYNNEISEKSEIFDDQFSVERPDGSNFTLKIRSTKLEDSAMYFCASSPKGRGGPPYEQYFGPGTRLTVT.

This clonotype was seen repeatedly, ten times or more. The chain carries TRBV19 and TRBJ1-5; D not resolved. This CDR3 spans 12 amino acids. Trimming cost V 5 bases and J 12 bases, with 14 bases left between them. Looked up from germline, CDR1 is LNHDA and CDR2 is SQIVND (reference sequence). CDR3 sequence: CASSGRDLLQHF. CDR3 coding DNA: TGTGCCAGTAGTGGTCGGGATCTCCTCCAGCATTTT.

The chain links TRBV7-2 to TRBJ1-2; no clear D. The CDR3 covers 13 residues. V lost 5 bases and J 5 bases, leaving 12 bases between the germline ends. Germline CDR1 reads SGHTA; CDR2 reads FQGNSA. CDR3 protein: CASSPAPPYGYTF. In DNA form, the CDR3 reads TGTGCCAGCAGCCCGGCCCCTCCTTATGGCTACACCTTC.

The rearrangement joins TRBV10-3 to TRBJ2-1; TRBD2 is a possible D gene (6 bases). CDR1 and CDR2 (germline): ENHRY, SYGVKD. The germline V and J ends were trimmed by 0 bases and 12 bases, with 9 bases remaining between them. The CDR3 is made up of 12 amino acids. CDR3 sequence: CAISESEGGQFF. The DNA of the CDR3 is TGTGCCATCAGTGAGTCGGAGGGTGGGCAGTTCTTC.

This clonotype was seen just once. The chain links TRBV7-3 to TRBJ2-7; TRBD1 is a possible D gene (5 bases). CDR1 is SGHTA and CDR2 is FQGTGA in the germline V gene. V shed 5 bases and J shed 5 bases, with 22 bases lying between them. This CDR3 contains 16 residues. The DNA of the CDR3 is TGTGCCAGCAGCCTGGTCAGGGAAGGTGGCGAAAACGAGCAGTACTTC. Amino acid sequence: CASSLVREGGENEQYF.

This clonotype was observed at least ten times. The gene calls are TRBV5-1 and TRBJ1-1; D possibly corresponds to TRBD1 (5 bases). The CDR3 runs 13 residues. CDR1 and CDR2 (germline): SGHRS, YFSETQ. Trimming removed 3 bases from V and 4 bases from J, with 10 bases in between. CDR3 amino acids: CASSSRESTEAFF. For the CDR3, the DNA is TGCGCCAGCAGCTCCAGGGAGAGCACTGAAGCTTTCTTT. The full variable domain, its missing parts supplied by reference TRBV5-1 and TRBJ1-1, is KAGVTQTPRYLIKTRGQQVTLSCSPISGHRSVSWYQQTPGQGLQFLFEYFSETQRNKGNFPGRFSGRQFSNSRSEMNVSTLELGDSALYLCASSSRESTEAFFGQGTRLTVV.

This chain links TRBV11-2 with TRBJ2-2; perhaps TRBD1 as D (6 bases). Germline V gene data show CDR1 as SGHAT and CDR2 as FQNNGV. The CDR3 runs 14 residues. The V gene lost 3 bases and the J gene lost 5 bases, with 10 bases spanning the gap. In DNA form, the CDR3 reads TGTGCCAGCAGCTTCGACAGGTCTACCGGGGAGCTGTTTTTT. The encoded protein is CASSFDRSTGELFF.

CDR3 nucleotide sequence: TGCAGCGTTGATTCTGGGCGGGAGGGCCTCTGTGAGTGGCAGACCCAGTACTTC. Translated, it gives CSVDSGREGLCEWQTQYF. The V gene is TRBV29-1, the J gene TRBJ2-5, with TRBD2 matching 9 bases. V lost 3 bases to trimming and J lost 6 bases; unmatched junction nucleotides: 20. This CDR3 comprises 18 residues. CDR1 is SQVTM, CDR2 ANQGSEA, per germline.

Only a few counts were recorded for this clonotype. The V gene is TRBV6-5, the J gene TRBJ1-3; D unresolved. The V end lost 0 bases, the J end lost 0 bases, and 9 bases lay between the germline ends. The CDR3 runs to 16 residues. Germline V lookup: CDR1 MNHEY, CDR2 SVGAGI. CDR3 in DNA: TGTGCCAGCAGTTACTCGGTACGGACCTCTGGAAACACCATATATTTT. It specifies CASSYSVRTSGNTIYF.

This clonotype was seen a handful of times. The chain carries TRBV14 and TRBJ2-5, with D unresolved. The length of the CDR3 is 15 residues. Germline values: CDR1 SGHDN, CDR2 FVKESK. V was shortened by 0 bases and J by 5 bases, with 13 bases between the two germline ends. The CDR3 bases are TGTGCCAGCAGCCAAGATTGGCCCGACCTCGAGACCCAGTACTTC. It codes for CASSQDWPDLETQYF.

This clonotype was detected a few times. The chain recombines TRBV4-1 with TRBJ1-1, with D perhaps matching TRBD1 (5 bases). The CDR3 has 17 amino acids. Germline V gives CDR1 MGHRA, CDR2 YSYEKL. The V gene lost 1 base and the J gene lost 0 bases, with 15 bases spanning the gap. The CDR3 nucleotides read TGCGCCAGCAGCCAAGGACTCGTTCAGGGCTTGAACACTGAAGCTTTCTTT. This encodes CASSQGLVQGLNTEAFF.

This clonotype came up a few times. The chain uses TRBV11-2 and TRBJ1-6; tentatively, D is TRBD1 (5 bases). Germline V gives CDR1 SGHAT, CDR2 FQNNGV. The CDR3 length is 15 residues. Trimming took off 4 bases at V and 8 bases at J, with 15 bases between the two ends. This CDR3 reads CASSSRFGDYSPLHF. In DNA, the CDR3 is TGTGCCAGCAGCTCCAGGTTCGGGGACTATTCACCCCTCCACTTT. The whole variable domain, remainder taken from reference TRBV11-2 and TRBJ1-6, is EAGVAQSPRYKIIEKRQSVAFWCNPISGHATLYWYQQILGQGPKLLIQFQNNGVVDDSQLPKDRFSAERLKGVDSTLKIQPAKLEDSAVYLCASSSRFGDYSPLHFGNGTRLTVT.

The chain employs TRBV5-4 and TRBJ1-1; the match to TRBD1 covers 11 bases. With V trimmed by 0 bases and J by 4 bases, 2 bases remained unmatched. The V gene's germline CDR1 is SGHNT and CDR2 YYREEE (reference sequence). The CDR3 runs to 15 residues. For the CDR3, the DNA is TGTGCCAGCAGCTTGGGGACAGGGGGCTTCACTGAAGCTTTCTTT. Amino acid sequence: CASSLGTGGFTEAFF.

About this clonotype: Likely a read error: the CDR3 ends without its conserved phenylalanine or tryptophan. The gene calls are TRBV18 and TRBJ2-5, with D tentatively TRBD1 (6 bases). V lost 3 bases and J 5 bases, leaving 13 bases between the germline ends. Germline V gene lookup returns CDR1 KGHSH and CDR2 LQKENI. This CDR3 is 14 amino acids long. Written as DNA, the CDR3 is TGTGCCAGCTCACCGACGACAGGAGCCGAGACCCAGTACGTC. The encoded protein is CASSPTTGAETQYV.

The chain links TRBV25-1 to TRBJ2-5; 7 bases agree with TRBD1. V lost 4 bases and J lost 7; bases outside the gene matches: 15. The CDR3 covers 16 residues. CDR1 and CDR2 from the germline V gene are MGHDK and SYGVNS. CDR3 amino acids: CASSAGRDSLKPTQYF. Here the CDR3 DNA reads TGTGCCAGCAGTGCTGGACGGGACAGTCTTAAACCGACCCAGTACTTC.

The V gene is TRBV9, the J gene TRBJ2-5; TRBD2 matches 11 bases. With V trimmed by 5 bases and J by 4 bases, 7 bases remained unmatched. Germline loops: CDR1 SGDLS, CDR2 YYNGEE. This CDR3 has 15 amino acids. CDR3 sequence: CASRVSGGAGETQYF. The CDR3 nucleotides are TGTGCCAGCAGGGTTAGCGGGGGGGCCGGAGAGACCCAGTACTTC.

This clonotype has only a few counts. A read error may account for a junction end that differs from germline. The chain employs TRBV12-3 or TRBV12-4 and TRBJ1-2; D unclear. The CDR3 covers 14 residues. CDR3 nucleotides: TGTGCCAGCGGGTCCACGGTGGGTAGCTATAGCTACACCTTC. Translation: CASGSTVGSYSYTF.